One sample yielded the 2 T cell receptor beta chains listed below, sequenced in a study of T cell repertoires in cytomegalovirus infection. Their antigens are not known. Each CDR3 protein is one row after TCRdb ran MiXCR on the reads. Seen here are fewer than 1,000,000 distinct CDR3 sequences, 30% to 40% observed once, and the top ten hold 13%. The source was cultured CD8+ T cells from PBMCs, collected from culture after CMV antigen stimulation. These receptor sequences come from a human donor in good health (CMV status not recorded). Some clones in this sample may be carry-over from other donors' samples.

The chain has TRBV27 and TRBJ2-1; 8 positions agree with TRBD2. Unmatched junction bases numbered 7, after V lost 5 bases and J lost 4 bases. The CDR3 spans 15 residues. CDR1 is MNHEY, CDR2 SMNVEV, per germline (reference sequence). Here the CDR3 reads CASSPGLVGYNEQFF. The CDR3 nucleotides read TGTGCCAGCAGTCCGGGACTAGTGGGGTACAATGAGCAGTTCTTC.

In regard to this clonotype: The junction does not match germline at one end; this may be a read error. The CDR3: CGREYPPEQYF. Here the CDR3 DNA reads TGCGGTAGGGAGTACCCCCCCGAGCAGTACTTC. The V and J genes are TRBV19 and TRBJ2-7; D possibly corresponds to TRBD2 (5 bases). Germline V CDR1 and CDR2: LNHDA, SQIVND (reference sequence). The length of the CDR3 is 11 residues.